This T cell receptor (beta chain) was identified during a study of shared clonotypes between healthy human individuals. The CDR3 contains 15 residues. With 5 bases clipped from V and 6 bases from J, the junction kept 9 bases outside the gene matches. In germline, CDR1 is MDHEN, CDR2 SYDVKM. Concerning this clone itself: Antigen specificity is unknown.

Notes on the study in general: The sole specimen, blood, was sampled, and tissue repertoires likely differ. Against clonotypes common to all four donors, non-shared ones had lower generation probabilities.

Repertoires were generated with immunoSEQ multiplex PCR, while TCRdb's copy carries only in-frame clones and drops some. In the table there are about a million clones, more than 65% of which are singletons. Each sample came from a Caucasian adult donor living in Nashville, Tennessee. What was sequenced was memory CD4+ T cells sorted from blood. Subset in this sample: CD45RA-negative fraction. This chain uses TRBV28 with TRBJ1-4; 7 nucleotides line up with TRBD1. The receptor comes from a man younger than 35 in good health. The CDR3 protein is CASSPAGQGDEKLFF. The CDR3 coding sequence is TGTGCCAGCAGTCCGGCGGGGCAGGGGGATGAAAAACTGTTTTTT.